This T cell receptor beta chain was sequenced for a study of T cells after yellow fever vaccination. General observations from the study: The secondary response was weaker but peaked faster, day 5 versus 15. Subsequent booster samples again held most clones from primary vaccination (roughly 95% CD4, approximately 85% CD8).

It was through 5'RACE template switching that TCR cDNA was made, with a universal primer site and UMIs added. TCRdb re-called the 5' RACE reads through MiXCR, storing one row per CDR3 protein. Counted here are 250,000 or so distinct CDR3 sequences, 3.6% occurring once; the ten biggest clones make up roughly a fifth. This CDR3 has 15 amino acids. Trimming cost V 4 bases and J 4 bases; bases outside gene matches: 7. Germline V gives CDR1 SGHRS, CDR2 YFSETQ. In this sample, this clonotype turned up many times. Its antigen is unidentified. Sequenced here: PBMCs, sampled 15 days after the yellow fever booster vaccination. The chain carries TRBV5-1 and TRBJ2-7, with TRBD1 matching over 11 bases. The TCR sequence derives from a young man who received the YFV17D yellow fever vaccine. As DNA, the CDR3 is TGCGCCAGCAGCCCGGCCGGGACAGGGGGTTACGAGCAGTACTTC. The encoded protein is CASSPAGTGGYEQYF.